Following are 6 T cell receptor beta chains from one sample sequenced in a study of T cells expressing NK-cell markers. After re-calling the 5' RACE reads, TCRdb lists one entry per CDR3 protein, DNA absent. This sample's table reports roughly 450,000 distinct CDR3 sequences. Sequenced material: blood T cells: a sorted CD56 or NKG2C T cell subset, CD4+ or CD8+ T cells, or bulk PBMC T cells (not recorded which). These receptors were obtained from a woman aged 50 to 60 in good health.

The chain recombines TRBV3-1 with TRBJ2-1. Germline CDR1 LGHDT, CDR2 YNNKEL (reference sequence). There are 14 residues in the CDR3. The CDR3 sequence is CASSQDIREREQFF.

The rearrangement links TRBV19 to TRBJ2-4; TCRdb returns TRBD1, unconfirmable since there is no DNA. Per germline, CDR1 LNHDA and CDR2 SQIVND (reference sequence). The CDR3 covers 15 residues. The CDR3 sequence is CASSHRVAAKNIQYF.

The chain recombines TRBV10-3 with TRBJ1-3. The germline CDR1 and CDR2 sequences are ENHRY and SYGVKD. The CDR3 runs to 15 residues. The CDR3 loop reads CAISEAGSGGNTIYF.

The rearrangement joins TRBV11-2 to TRBJ2-3; TCRdb picks TRBD2, but there is no DNA to check that call. Germline V gives CDR1 SGHAT, CDR2 FQNNGV. The CDR3 covers 17 residues. CDR3 sequence: CASSLARDGRARDTQYF.

The chain uses TRBV12-3 or TRBV12-4 and TRBJ2-2; the TCRdb D gene call, TRBD2, has no DNA to confirm it. The CDR3 contains 14 residues. CDR3 amino acids: CASRVLAGPGELFF.

V usage is TRBV20-1 and J usage is TRBJ2-1. The CDR3 runs to 12 residues. Germline CDR1 DFQATT, CDR2 SNEGSKA (reference sequence). The CDR3 region is CSALSLGPEQFF.